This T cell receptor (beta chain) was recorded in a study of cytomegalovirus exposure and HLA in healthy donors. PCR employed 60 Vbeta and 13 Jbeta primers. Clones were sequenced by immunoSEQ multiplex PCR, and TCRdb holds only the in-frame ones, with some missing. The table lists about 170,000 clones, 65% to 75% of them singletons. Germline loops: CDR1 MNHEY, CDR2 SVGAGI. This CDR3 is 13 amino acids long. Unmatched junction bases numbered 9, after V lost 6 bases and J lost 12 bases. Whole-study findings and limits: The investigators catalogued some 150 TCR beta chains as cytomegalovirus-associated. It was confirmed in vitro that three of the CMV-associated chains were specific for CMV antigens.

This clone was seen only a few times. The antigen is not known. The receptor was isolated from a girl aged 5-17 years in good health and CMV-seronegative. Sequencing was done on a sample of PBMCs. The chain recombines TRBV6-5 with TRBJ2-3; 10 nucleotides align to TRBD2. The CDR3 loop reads CASSSGTSVSQYF. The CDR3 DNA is TGTGCCAGCAGCTCCGGGACTAGCGTTTCTCAGTATTTT.